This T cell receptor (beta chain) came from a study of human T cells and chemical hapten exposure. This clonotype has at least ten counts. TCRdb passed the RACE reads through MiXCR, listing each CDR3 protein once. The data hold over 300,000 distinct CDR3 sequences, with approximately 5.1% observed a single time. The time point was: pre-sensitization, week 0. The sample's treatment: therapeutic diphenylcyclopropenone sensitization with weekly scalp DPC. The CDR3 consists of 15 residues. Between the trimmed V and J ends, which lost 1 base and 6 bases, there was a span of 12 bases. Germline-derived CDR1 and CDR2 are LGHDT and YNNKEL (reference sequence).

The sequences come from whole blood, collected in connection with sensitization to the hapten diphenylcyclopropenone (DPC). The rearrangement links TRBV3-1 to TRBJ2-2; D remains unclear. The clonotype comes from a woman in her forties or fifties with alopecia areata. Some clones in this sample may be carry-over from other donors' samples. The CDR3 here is CASSQVTGGAGELFF. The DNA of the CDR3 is TGTGCCAGCAGCCAAGTAACGGGTGGGGCCGGGGAGCTGTTTTTT.